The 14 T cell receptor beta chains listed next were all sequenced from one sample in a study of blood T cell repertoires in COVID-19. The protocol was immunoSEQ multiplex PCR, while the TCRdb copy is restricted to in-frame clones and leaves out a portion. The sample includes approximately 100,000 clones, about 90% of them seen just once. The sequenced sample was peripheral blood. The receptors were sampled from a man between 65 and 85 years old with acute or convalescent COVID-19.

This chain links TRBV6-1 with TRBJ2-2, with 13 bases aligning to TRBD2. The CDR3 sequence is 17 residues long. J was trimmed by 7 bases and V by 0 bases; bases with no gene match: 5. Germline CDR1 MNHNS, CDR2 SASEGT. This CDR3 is CASSEARGLAGIGELFF. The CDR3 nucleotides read TGTGCCAGCAGTGAAGCAAGGGGACTAGCGGGGATCGGGGAGCTGTTTTTT.

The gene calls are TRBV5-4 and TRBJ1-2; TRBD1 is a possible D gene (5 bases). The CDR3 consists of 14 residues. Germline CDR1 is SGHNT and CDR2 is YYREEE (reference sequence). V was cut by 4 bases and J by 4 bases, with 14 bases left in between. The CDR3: CASSGGRGIYGYTF. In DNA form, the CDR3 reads TGTGCCAGCAGCGGGGGTCGGGGGATCTATGGCTACACCTTC.

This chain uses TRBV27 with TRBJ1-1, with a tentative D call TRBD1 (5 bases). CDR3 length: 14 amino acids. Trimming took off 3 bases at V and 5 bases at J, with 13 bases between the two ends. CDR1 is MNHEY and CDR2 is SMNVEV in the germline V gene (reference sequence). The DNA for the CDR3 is TGTGCCAGCAGTTTCGGGGGAAGGGGAACTGAAGCTTTCTTT. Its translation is CASSFGGRGTEAFF.

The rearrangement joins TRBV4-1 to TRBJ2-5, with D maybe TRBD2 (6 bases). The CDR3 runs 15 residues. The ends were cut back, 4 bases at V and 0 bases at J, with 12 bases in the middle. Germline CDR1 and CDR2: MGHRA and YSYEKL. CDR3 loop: CASSPGRGYQETQYF. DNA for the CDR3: TGCGCCAGCAGCCCAGGCCGGGGGTACCAAGAGACCCAGTACTTC.

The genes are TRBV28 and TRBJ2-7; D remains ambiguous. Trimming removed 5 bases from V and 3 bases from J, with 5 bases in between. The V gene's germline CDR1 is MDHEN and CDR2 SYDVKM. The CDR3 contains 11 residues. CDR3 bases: TGTGCCAGCAGTGGCATCTACGAGCAGTACGTC. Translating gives CASSGIYEQYV.

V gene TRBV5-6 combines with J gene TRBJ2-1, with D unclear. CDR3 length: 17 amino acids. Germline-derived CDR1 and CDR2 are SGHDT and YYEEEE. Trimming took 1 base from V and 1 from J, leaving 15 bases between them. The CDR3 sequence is CASSLRSRLESYNEQFF. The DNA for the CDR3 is TGTGCCAGCAGCTTGCGAAGTCGCCTAGAGTCCTACAATGAGCAGTTCTTC.

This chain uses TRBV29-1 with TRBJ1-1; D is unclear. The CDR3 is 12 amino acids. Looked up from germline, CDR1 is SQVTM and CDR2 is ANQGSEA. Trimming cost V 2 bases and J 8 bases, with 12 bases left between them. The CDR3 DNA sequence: TGCAGCGTTGAATCGTGGCAAACGGAAGCTTTCTTT. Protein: CSVESWQTEAFF.

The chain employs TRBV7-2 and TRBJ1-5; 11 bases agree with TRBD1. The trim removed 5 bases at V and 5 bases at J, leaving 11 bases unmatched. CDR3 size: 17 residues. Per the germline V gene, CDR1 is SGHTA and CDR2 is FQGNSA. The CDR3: CASSKPGTGGDDQPQHF. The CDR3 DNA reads TGTGCCAGCAGCAAACCAGGGACAGGGGGTGACGATCAGCCCCAGCATTTT.

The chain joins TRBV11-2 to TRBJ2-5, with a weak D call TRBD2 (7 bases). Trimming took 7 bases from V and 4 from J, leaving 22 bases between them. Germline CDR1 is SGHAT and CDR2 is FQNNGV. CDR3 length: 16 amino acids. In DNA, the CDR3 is TGTGCCAGCACTGTTGGTTCCGGGGGGCCCGGAGAGACCCAGTACTTC. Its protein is CASTVGSGGPGETQYF.

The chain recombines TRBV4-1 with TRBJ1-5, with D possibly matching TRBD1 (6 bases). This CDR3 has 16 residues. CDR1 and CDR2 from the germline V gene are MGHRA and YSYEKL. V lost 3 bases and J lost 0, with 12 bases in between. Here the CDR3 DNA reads TGCGCCAGCAGCCAGGGAGGGACACTTAGCAATCAGCCCCAGCATTTT. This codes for CASSQGGTLSNQPQHF.

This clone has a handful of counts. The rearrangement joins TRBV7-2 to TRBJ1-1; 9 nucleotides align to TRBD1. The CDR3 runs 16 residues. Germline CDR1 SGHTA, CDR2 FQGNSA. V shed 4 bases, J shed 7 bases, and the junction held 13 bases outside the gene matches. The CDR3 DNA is TGTGCCAGCAGCTCCGGCCTACAGGGGGCTCTAAGTGAAGCTTTCTTT. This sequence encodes CASSSGLQGALSEAFF.

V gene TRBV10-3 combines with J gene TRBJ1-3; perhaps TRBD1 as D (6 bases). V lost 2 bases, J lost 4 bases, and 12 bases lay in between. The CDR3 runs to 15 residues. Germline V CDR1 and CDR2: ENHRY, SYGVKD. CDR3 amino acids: CAISEGQGWGNTIYF. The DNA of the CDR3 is TGTGCCATCAGTGAGGGCCAGGGGTGGGGAAACACCATATATTTT.

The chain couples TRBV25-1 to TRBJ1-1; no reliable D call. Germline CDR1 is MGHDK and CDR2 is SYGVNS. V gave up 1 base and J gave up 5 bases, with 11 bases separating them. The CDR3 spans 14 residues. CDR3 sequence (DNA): TGTGCCAGCAGTGAATCCGGCAGGAGGACTGAAGCTTTCTTT. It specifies CASSESGRRTEAFF.

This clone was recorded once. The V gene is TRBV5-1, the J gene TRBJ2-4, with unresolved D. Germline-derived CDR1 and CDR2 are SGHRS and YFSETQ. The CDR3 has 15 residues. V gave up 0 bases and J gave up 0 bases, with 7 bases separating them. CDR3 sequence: CASSLGELAKNIQYF. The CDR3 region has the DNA TGCGCCAGCAGCTTGGGAGAACTAGCCAAAAACATTCAGTACTTC.